One sample yielded the 2 T cell receptor beta chains listed below, sequenced in a study of T cell repertoires in cytomegalovirus infection. TCRdb reprocessed the reads via MiXCR and lists one record per CDR3 protein. The sample yields almost 500,000 distinct CDR3 sequences, approximately 11% seen once. Sequencing was performed on PBMCs. The receptors were sampled from a human donor in good health (CMV status not recorded). Some clones in this sample may be carry-over from other donors' samples.

In this sample, this clonotype turned up many times. The chain carries TRBV28 and TRBJ1-2; D not certain. Germline assignment: CDR1 MDHEN and CDR2 SYDVKM. Trimming cost V 5 bases and J 4 bases, with 5 bases left between them. This CDR3 contains 11 residues. CDR3 amino acids: CASSGLYGYTF. Here the CDR3 DNA reads TGTGCCAGCAGTGGCCTCTATGGCTACACCTTC.

The chain is built from TRBV5-1 and TRBJ2-5; 8 bases fit TRBD2. The germline V gene encodes CDR1 SGHRS and CDR2 YFSETQ. J was trimmed by 4 bases and V by 4 bases; bases with no gene match: 9. The CDR3 runs 15 residues. The CDR3 DNA reads as TGCGCCAGCAGCCAAACCCGCGGACTAGCAGAGACCCAGTACTTC. Translating gives CASSQTRGLAETQYF.